Detailed here is one TCR beta chain. The antigen is unknown. This CDR3 region has 14 residues. Germline V gene sequence: CDR1 MGHRA, CDR2 YSYEKL. V dropped 3 bases and J dropped 7 bases, with 15 bases sitting between them. This sample is part of a study of Tregs in tolerant kidney transplant recipients. General study findings and limits: The most relevant donor-specific Treg TCRbeta repertoire apparently came from expansion with activated donor B cells.

Recipients received nonmyeloablative bone marrow transplants from related graft donors, with transient mixed chimerism. Thawed PBMCs were FACS-sorted into unstimulated CD4+CD25+CD127- regulatory T cells, CD4+CD25- non-regulatory cells, CD4 and CD8 cells. TCRdb keeps only in-frame clones here, not all; method: immunoSEQ multiplex PCR. The sample contains some 21,000 clones, around 85% of which appear only once. The input for sequencing was CD8+ T cells from blood (PBMCs), taken 6 months after the transplant. This sequence originates from a human patient who received a combined kidney and bone marrow transplant. Some T cells may have originated in the graft donor. The chain is built from TRBV4-1 and TRBJ1-2; tentatively, D is TRBD1 (5 bases). Here the CDR3 DNA reads TGCGCCAGCAGCCATCAGGTCTCGGGGGGTGGCTACACCTTC. It translates to CASSHQVSGGGYTF.